This TCR beta chain was recorded in a study of cytomegalovirus exposure and HLA in healthy donors. The CDR3 totals 17 residues. The V end lost 4 bases, the J end lost 0 bases, and 17 bases lay between the germline ends. Germline CDR1 and CDR2: SGHRS and YFSETQ. The donors formed part of the roughly 110-subject validation cohort, distinct from the roughly 600-subject first cohort. Data came from immunoSEQ multiplex PCR; TCRdb stores just in-frame clones and leaves some out. The sample yields around 400,000 clones, 70% to 90% seen once. Study-wide points: The study listed 150 to 200 cytomegalovirus-associated TCR beta chains. Reportedly, diagnosis of cytomegalovirus status by the classifier showed high specificity and sensitivity.

Note on this clone: As yet, its antigen is unknown.

This TCR derives from a woman aged 18-29 years in good health and CMV-seronegative. The chain has TRBV5-1 and TRBJ1-3; a weak D match, TRBD1 (5 bases). Sequencing used PBMCs. CDR3 amino acids: CASSPTGTSNSGNTIYF. The CDR3 DNA is TGCGCCAGCAGCCCCACCGGGACTTCCAACTCTGGAAACACCATATATTTT.